This is a list of T cell receptor beta chains from one sample in a study of blood T cell repertoires in COVID-19. Clones were sequenced by immunoSEQ multiplex PCR, and TCRdb holds only the in-frame ones, with some missing. The sample yields hundreds of thousands of clones, around 88% seen once. The specimen was peripheral blood. The source of these receptors is a man aged 35 to 55 with acute or convalescent COVID-19. Each CDR3 is given with its conserved first and last residue. D genes are given only for firm matches. The size of a clone is reported for some rows only, either as once, few or many, or as a class for expanded clones.

>-|TRBV7-8|TRBJ2-2|TRBD2
CASSSTSGVNTGELFF
TGTGCCAGCAGCTCAACTAGCGGGGTGAACACCGGGGAGCTGTTTTTT
>-|TRBV5-1|TRBJ2-7|TRBD1
CASSLGQGVYSYEQYF
TGCGCCAGCAGCTTGGGACAGGGGGTATACTCCTACGAGCAGTACTTC
>-|TRBV5-4|TRBJ1-1|-
CASSLAGGRAFF
TGTGCCAGCAGCTTGGCCGGGGGGCGAGCTTTCTTT
>-|TRBV5-1|TRBJ1-5|-
CASSLRDSLNQPQHF
TGCGCCAGCAGCCTGCGGGACTCACTAAATCAGCCCCAGCATTTT
>-|TRBV29-1|TRBJ2-1|-
CSVEDHIVNEQFF
TGCAGCGTTGAAGATCATATAGTCAATGAGCAGTTCTTC
>-|TRBV4-2|TRBJ2-2|-
CASSPTWSNTGELFF
TGTGCCAGCAGTCCAACTTGGTCGAACACCGGGGAGCTGTTTTTT
>-|TRBV7-2|TRBJ2-7|-
CASSLESAATYEQYF
TGTGCCAGCAGCTTAGAGAGCGCAGCCACCTACGAGCAGTACTTC
>-|TRBV30|TRBJ2-2|-
CAWKVEPLTGELFF
TGTGCCTGGAAAGTGGAGCCTTTAACCGGGGAGCTGTTTTTT
>-|TRBV5-1|TRBJ1-1|-
CATKGWLNTEAFF
TGCGCCACCAAGGGGTGGTTGAACACTGAAGCTTTCTTT
>once|TRBV2|TRBJ1-2|-
CASSDEGRYGYTF
TGTGCCAGCAGTGATGAGGGAAGGTATGGCTACACCTTC
>once|TRBV10-1|TRBJ1-3|-
CARRDKEESGNTIYF
TGCGCCAGACGGGACAAAGAAGAATCTGGAAACACCATATATTTT
>-|TRBV10-3|TRBJ1-2|-
CATLGRDNYGYTF
TGTGCCACCCTGGGGCGGGATAACTATGGCTACACCTTC
>-|TRBV2|TRBJ1-4|TRBD1
CASSEYGGQGGEKLFF
TGTGCCAGCAGTGAATATGGGGGACAGGGGGGAGAAAAACTGTTTTTT
>-|TRBV30|TRBJ2-3|-
CAWRVGSGADTQYF
TGTGCCTGGAGGGTTGGATCGGGAGCAGATACGCAGTATTTT
>-|TRBV11-2|TRBJ2-2|-
CASSRLNTGELFF
TGTGCCAGCAGCCGACTGAACACCGGGGAGCTGTTTTTT
>-|TRBV2|TRBJ1-6|-
CASSERNRVNSPLHF
TGTGCCAGCAGTGAGAGGAACAGGGTGAATTCACCCCTCCACTTT
>-|TRBV18|TRBJ1-1|TRBD1
CASTRDRAFVNSEAFF
TGTGCCAGTACCCGGGACAGGGCATTTGTCAACTCTGAAGCTTTCTTT
>-|TRBV7-2|TRBJ1-1|TRBD1
CASSPGQGWDTEAFF
TGTGCCAGCAGCCCGGGACAGGGGTGGGACACTGAAGCTTTCTTT
>once|TRBV6-5|TRBJ1-4|TRBD1
CAINQGAVDEKLFF
TGTGCCATTAACCAGGGGGCGGTGGATGAAAAACTGTTTTTT
>-|TRBV5-1|TRBJ2-1|-
CASSSQVSSYNEQFF
TGCGCCAGCAGCTCACAGGTTAGCTCCTACAATGAGCAGTTCTTC
>-|TRBV2|TRBJ1-2|TRBD1
CASRSTGGNYGYTF
TGTGCCAGCAGGTCAACAGGGGGCAACTATGGCTACACCTTC
>-|TRBV5-6|TRBJ2-1|-
CASSLGQGTYNEQFF
TGTGCCAGCAGCCTCGGGCAGGGGACCTACAATGAGCAGTTCTTC
>-|TRBV6-5|TRBJ1-5|-
CASSLGQGHQPQHF
TGTGCCAGCAGTTTGGGTCAGGGTCATCAGCCCCAGCATTTT
>-|TRBV2|TRBJ1-1|TRBD1
CASSIQGGETEAFF
TGTGCCAGCAGCATACAGGGGGGCGAGACTGAAGCTTTCTTT